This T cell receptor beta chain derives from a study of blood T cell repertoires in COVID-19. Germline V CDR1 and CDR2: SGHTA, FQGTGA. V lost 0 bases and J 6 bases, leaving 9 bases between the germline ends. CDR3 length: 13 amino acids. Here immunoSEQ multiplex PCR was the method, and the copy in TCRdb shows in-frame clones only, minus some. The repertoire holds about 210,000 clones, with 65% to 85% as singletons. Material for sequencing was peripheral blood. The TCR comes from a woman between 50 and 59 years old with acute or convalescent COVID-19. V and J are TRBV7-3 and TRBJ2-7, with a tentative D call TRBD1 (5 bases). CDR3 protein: CASSLTGRGEQYF. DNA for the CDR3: TGTGCCAGCAGCTTAACGGGGCGAGGCGAGCAGTACTTC.